Each of the 5 T cell receptor beta chains below was sequenced from the same sample in a study of T cells in Graves' hyperthyroidism and ophthalmopathy. It was RNA transcripts that yielded the amplified TCR beta CDR3 regions. Initially, a first-round RT-PCR of the TCR CDR3 employed the HTBI primer set. TCRdb passed the multiplex PCR reads through MiXCR, listing each CDR3 protein once. The top ten clones hold more than 7.5% of a sample with a few hundred thousand distinct CDR3 sequences, 40% to 55% of them seen once. The sample consisted of peripheral blood or thyroid tissue (not recorded which). Receptor source: a woman aged 18 to 35 with Graves' hyperthyroidism.

This clonotype came up many times. The chain uses TRBV7-3 and TRBJ1-5, with D tentatively TRBD1 (6 bases). Germline V gives CDR1 SGHTA, CDR2 FQGTGA. V was clipped by 3 bases and J by 3 bases, with 6 bases between them. This CDR3 region has 13 residues. The DNA for the CDR3 is TGTGCCAGCAGCTTGGGACACAATCAGCCCCAGCATTTT. This gives the protein CASSLGHNQPQHF.

The chain joins TRBV29-1 to TRBJ2-1, with D perhaps matching TRBD1 or TRBD2 (5 bases each). Trimming left V 0 bases short and J 2 bases short, with 14 bases between. Germline CDR1 reads SQVTM; CDR2 reads ANQGSEA. CDR3 length: 16 amino acids. CDR3 coding DNA: TGCAGCGTTGAAGAAACGGGGCGGGCAGCCTACAATGAGCAGTTCTTC. Its protein product is CSVEETGRAAYNEQFF.

To note about this clonotype: One end of the junction fails to match germline, which may point to a read error. The chain combines TRBV7-9 with TRBJ1-3, with 9 bases fitting TRBD1. CDR1 and CDR2 from the germline V gene are SEHNR and FQNEAQ (reference sequence). The CDR3 consists of 15 residues. CDR3 in amino acids: CASSWSYMTGGTIYF. The CDR3, as DNA: TGCGCCAGCAGCTGGAGTTACATGACAGGGGGCACCATATATTTT.

In its sample, this clonotype was seen a few times. The chain links TRBV5-1 to TRBJ1-1; D remains unclear. This CDR3 spans 12 amino acids. Trimming left V 0 bases short and J 3 bases short, with 3 bases between. Germline V gene lookup returns CDR1 SGHRS and CDR2 YFSETQ. CDR3 in DNA: TGCGCCAGCAGCTTGGAACACACTGAAGCTTTCTTT. It translates to CASSLEHTEAFF.

The J gene is TRBJ1-1, the V gene TRBV7-2, with D maybe TRBD1 (5 bases). CDR3 length equals 13 residues. Trimming pared 6 bases from V and 7 bases from J, leaving 15 bases between. Germline loops: CDR1 SGHTA, CDR2 FQGNSA. The CDR3 bases are TGTGCCAGCAGTCCCGACAGAAATAATGAAGCTTTCTTT. Encoded protein: CASSPDRNNEAFF.